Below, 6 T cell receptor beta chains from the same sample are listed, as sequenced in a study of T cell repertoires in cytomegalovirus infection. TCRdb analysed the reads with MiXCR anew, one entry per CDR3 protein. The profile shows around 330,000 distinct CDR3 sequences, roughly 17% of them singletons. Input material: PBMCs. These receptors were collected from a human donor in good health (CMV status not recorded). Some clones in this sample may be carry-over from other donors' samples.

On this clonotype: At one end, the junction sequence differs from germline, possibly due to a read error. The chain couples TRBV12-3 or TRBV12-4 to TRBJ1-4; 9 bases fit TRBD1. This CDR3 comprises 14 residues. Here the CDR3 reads CARSSGQGSEKLFF. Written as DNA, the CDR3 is TGTGCCAGGAGTTCGGGACAGGGTTCTGAAAAACTGTTTTTT.

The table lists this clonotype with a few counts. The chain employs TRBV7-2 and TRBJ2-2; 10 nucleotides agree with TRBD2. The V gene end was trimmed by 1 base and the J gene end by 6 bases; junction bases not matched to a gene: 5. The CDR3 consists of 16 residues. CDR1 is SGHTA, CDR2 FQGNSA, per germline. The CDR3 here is CASSLGPLAGAGELFF. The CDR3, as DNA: TGTGCCAGCAGCTTAGGGCCCCTAGCGGGGGCCGGGGAGCTGTTTTTT.

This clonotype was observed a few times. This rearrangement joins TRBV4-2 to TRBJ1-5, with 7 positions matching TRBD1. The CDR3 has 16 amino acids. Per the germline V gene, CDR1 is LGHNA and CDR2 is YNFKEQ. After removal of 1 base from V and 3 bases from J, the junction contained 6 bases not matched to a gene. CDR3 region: CASSQGRTGPNQPQHF. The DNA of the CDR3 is TGTGCCAGCAGCCAAGGGCGGACAGGACCCAATCAGCCCCAGCATTTT.

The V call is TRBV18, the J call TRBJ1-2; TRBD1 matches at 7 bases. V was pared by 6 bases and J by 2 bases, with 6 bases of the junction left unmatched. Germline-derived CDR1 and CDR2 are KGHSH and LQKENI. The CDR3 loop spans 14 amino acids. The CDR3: CASSQDRTNYGYTF. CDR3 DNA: TGTGCCAGCTCCCAGGACAGGACCAACTATGGCTACACCTTC. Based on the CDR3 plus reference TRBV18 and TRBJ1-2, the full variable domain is NAGVMQNPRHLVRRRGQEARLRCSPMKGHSHVYWYRQLPEEGLKFMVYLQKENIIDESGMPKERFSAEFPKEGPSILRIQQVVRGDSAAYFCASSQDRTNYGYTFGSGTRLTVV.

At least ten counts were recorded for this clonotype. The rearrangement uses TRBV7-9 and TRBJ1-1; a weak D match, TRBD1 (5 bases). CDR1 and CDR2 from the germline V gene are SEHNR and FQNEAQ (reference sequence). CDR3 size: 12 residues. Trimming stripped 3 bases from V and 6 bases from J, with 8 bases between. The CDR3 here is CASSLEGAEAFF. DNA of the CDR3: TGTGCCAGCAGCTTGGAAGGGGCTGAAGCTTTCTTT.

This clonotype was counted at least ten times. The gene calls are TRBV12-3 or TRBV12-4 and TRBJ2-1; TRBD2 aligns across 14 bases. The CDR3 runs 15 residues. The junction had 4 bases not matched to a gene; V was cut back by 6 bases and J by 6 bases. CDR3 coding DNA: TGTGCCAGCAGCCCGACTAGCGGGGGGGTCAATGAGCAGTTCTTC. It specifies CASSPTSGGVNEQFF.